This TCR beta chain was retrieved from a study of blood T cell repertoires in COVID-19. Study-level information: Material from acute and convalescent COVID-19 was sourced from the United States, Italy and Spain. Sources were T cells, B-cell-depleted T cells, or PBMCs; the material itself was cDNA or gDNA.

The CDR3 totals 15 residues. Per the germline V gene, CDR1 is SNHLY and CDR2 is FYNNEI. With V trimmed by 3 bases and J by 2 bases, 5 bases remained unmatched. In the study's own analysis: Reference gene primer amplification gave estimated nucleated cell counts. Assay used: immunoSEQ multiplex PCR; TCRdb lists only in-frame clones, some missing. That table gives V, J and clone size, and the DNA gave D and trimming. This repertoire shows about 220,000 clones, roughly four fifths found once; its top ten account for 2% to 2.5%. The specimen was peripheral blood. The receptor was isolated from an older woman with acute or convalescent COVID-19. The chain couples TRBV2 to TRBJ1-1; 8 nucleotides match TRBD1. The CDR3 loop is CASSEIRGPNTEAFF. The CDR3 DNA reads as TGTGCCAGCAGTGAGATCAGGGGGCCTAACACTGAAGCTTTCTTT.